The 29 T cell receptor beta chains reported below all come from one sample, sequenced in a study of shared clonotypes between healthy human individuals. Sequencing used immunoSEQ multiplex PCR; TCRdb keeps in-frame clones, though not all of them. The sample includes some 2.1 million clones, 90% to 95% of them seen just once. Material for sequencing was naive CD4+ T cells sorted from blood. This sample's subset: CD45RA+ positively selected. The receptors here all came from a man younger than 35 in good health.

This clone is a singleton in its sample. The sample holds other DNA sequences that translate to the same CDR3. This chain links TRBV18 with TRBJ2-5; the D gene is possibly TRBD2 (6 bases). Deletions cut 3 bases from V and 2 bases from J, with 10 bases between. Germline values: CDR1 KGHSH, CDR2 LQKENI. The CDR3 spans 14 residues. CDR3 loop: CASSPGTVQETQYF. CDR3 sequence (DNA): TGTGCCAGCTCACCCGGGACTGTTCAAGAGACCCAGTACTTC.

V gene TRBV5-1 combines with J gene TRBJ1-1; maybe TRBD1 (6 bases). Between the trimmed V and J ends, which lost 0 bases and 3 bases, there was a span of 12 bases. This CDR3 has 15 residues. Germline CDR1 SGHRS, CDR2 YFSETQ. This CDR3 is CASSLERGADTEAFF. For the CDR3, the DNA is TGCGCCAGCAGCTTGGAACGGGGGGCGGACACTGAAGCTTTCTTT.

The chain employs TRBV30 and TRBJ1-6, with 10 bases matching TRBD1. From germline, CDR1 is GTSNPN and CDR2 SVGIG (reference sequence). The CDR3 is made up of 16 amino acids. V shed 1 base and J 0 bases; nucleotides not matched to a gene: 0. CDR3 region: CAWSGTGGSYNSPLHF. The CDR3 bases are TGTGCCTGGAGTGGGACAGGGGGCTCCTATAATTCACCCCTCCACTTT.

The rearrangement uses TRBV19 and TRBJ1-5; D unresolved. This CDR3 has 12 amino acids. From germline, CDR1 is LNHDA and CDR2 SQIVND (reference sequence). V was clipped by 4 bases and J by 9 bases, with 10 bases between them. The CDR3, as DNA: TGTGCCAGTAGTACCGAAGATCGGCCCCAGCATTTT. Translation: CASSTEDRPQHF. The full variable domain, in which reference TRBV19 and TRBJ1-5 provide the parts outside the CDR3, is DGGITQSPKYLFRKEGQNVTLSCEQNLNHDAMYWYRQDPGQGLRLIYYSQIVNDFQKGDIAEGYSVSREKKESFPLTVTSAQKNPTAFYLCASSTEDRPQHFGDGTRLSIL.

The rearrangement links TRBV4-1 to TRBJ2-3, with 9 bases identical to TRBD2. CDR1 MGHRA and CDR2 YSYEKL come from the germline V gene. The CDR3 length is 20 residues. V dropped 4 bases and J dropped 0; count of bases not matched to a gene: 17. The CDR3 reads CASSRLHGAGGYSSTDTQYF. The DNA for the CDR3 is TGCGCCAGCAGCCGCCTTCATGGCGCGGGGGGGTATTCTAGCACAGATACGCAGTATTTT.

As concerns this clone: The sample carries other DNA sequences with the same CDR3. The chain links TRBV18 to TRBJ1-1; D not certain. The V end lost 3 bases, the J end lost 4 bases, and 9 bases lay between the germline ends. CDR1 and CDR2 (germline): KGHSH, LQKENI. This CDR3 has 13 amino acids. Here the CDR3 DNA reads TGTGCCAGCTCACCTCGGGAGGGCACTGAAGCTTTCTTT. This codes for CASSPREGTEAFF.

Details on this clone: This same CDR3 is encoded by further DNA sequences in the sample. V and J are TRBV11-2 and TRBJ2-5; D is perhaps TRBD1 (5 bases). Germline V gives CDR1 SGHAT, CDR2 FQNNGV. The CDR3 covers 13 residues. With 4 bases removed from V and 4 bases from J, the gap between germline ends came to 10 bases. CDR3: CASSSGRGETQYF. The CDR3 coding sequence is TGTGCCAGCAGCTCAGGAAGGGGAGAGACCCAGTACTTC.

The chain is built from TRBV9 and TRBJ2-7, with D tentatively TRBD1 (6 bases). Germline V CDR1 and CDR2: SGDLS, YYNGEE. CDR3 size: 15 residues. V was shortened by 4 bases and J by 3 bases, with 17 bases between the two germline ends. The CDR3 spells CASSPLDRTYYEQYF. CDR3 sequence (DNA): TGTGCCAGCAGCCCTCTTGACAGGACCTACTACGAGCAGTACTTC.

V gene TRBV5-1 combines with J gene TRBJ2-3, with TRBD1 matching 8 bases. Trimming took 0 bases from V and 2 from J; bases not matched to a gene: 2. Germline V lookup: CDR1 SGHRS, CDR2 YFSETQ. There are 15 residues in the CDR3. The CDR3 spells CASSLGTGTTDTQYF. Here the CDR3 DNA reads TGCGCCAGCAGCTTGGGGACAGGGACCACAGATACGCAGTATTTT.

The J gene is TRBJ2-5, the V gene TRBV5-4, with TRBD2 matching 10 bases. The V and J ends lost 4 bases and 3 bases, in that order; junction bases with no gene match: 9. CDR3 length: 16 residues. The germline CDR1 and CDR2 sequences are SGHNT and YYREEE (reference sequence). The CDR3 DNA reads as TGTGCCAGCAGCCGCGGGGGACTAGCGCCAGAAGAGACCCAGTACTTC. Its translation is CASSRGGLAPEETQYF.

This clone is a singleton in its sample. The rearrangement joins TRBV7-9 to TRBJ1-4; the D gene is possibly TRBD1 (6 bases). Trimming removed 5 bases at V and 10 bases at J, with 23 bases between. The CDR3 extends over 16 amino acids. CDR1 and CDR2 (germline): SEHNR, FQNEAQ (reference sequence). The CDR3 region has the DNA TGTGCCAGCAGCCCCCCGGGGGGGCTAGGGAGCGGAAAACTGTTTTTT. Its protein is CASSPPGGLGSGKLFF.

The chain is built from TRBV6-5 and TRBJ1-2, with D perhaps matching TRBD1 (6 bases). The CDR3 has 15 amino acids. The germline V gene has CDR1 MNHEY and CDR2 SVGAGI. The V gene lost 5 bases and the J gene lost 0 bases, with 13 bases spanning the gap. The CDR3 sequence is CASSRGRGANYGYTF. As DNA, the CDR3 is TGTGCCAGCAGTCGGGGGCGGGGAGCTAACTATGGCTACACCTTC.

Written as DNA, the CDR3 is TGTGCCAGCAGCTTTCTTCAGAGCTCCTATAATTCACCCCTCCACTTT. It codes for CASSFLQSSYNSPLHF. This chain joins TRBV11-2 and TRBJ1-6; D is unresolved. Germline CDR1 is SGHAT and CDR2 is FQNNGV. The CDR3 runs to 16 residues. The V and J ends lost 3 bases and 0 bases respectively, with 9 bases between them.

The chain joins TRBV7-2 to TRBJ2-7; D gene ambiguous. The CDR3 is made up of 12 amino acids. The V and J ends lost 10 bases and 7 bases respectively, with 17 bases between them. The germline V gene encodes CDR1 SGHTA and CDR2 FQGNSA. The CDR3 spells CATSLILGEQYF. CDR3 nucleotides: TGTGCCACCAGTTTGATTCTGGGTGAGCAGTACTTC.

The chain employs TRBV28 and TRBJ1-5; possibly TRBD1 for D (5 bases). This CDR3 spans 15 amino acids. Germline lookup yields CDR1 MDHEN and CDR2 SYDVKM. Trimming took 5 bases from V and 2 from J, leaving 13 bases between them. Here the CDR3 DNA reads TGTGCCAGCAGTCCCGAGACAGTGGGCAATCAGCCCCAGCATTTT. It is translated as CASSPETVGNQPQHF.

DNA for the CDR3: TGTGCCAGCAGCCAAGATCATAACGGGGAGCTGTTTTTT. Translated, it gives CASSQDHNGELFF. The chain couples TRBV14 to TRBJ2-2; D gene unclear. The CDR3 is 13 residues long. The V and J ends lost 0 bases and 7 bases respectively, with 6 bases between them. From germline, CDR1 is SGHDN and CDR2 FVKESK. Supplemented by reference TRBV14 and TRBJ2-2, the full variable domain reads EAGVTQFPSHSVIEKGQTVTLRCDPISGHDNLYWYRRVMGKEIKFLLHFVKESKQDESGMPNNRFLAERTGGTYSTLKVQPAELEDSGVYFCASSQDHNGELFFGEGSRLTVL.

Of note for this clone: The germline gene is not matched at one end of the junction; a read error may be the cause. The chain combines TRBV6-1 with TRBJ2-7, with D perhaps matching TRBD1 or TRBD2 (5 bases each). Germline CDR1 reads MNHNS; CDR2 reads SASEGT. This CDR3 spans 14 amino acids. The CDR3 here is CASSELRRGDAENF. The CDR3 region has the DNA TGTGCCAGCAGTGAATTAAGGAGAGGGGATGCGGAAAACTTC.

The J gene is TRBJ1-5, the V gene TRBV9; 7 bases are a match to TRBD1. The CDR3 runs 15 residues. V lost 0 bases to trimming and J lost 5 bases; unmatched junction nucleotides: 5. CDR1 and CDR2 from the germline V gene are SGDLS and YYNGEE. The CDR3 region has the DNA TGTGCCAGCAGCGTAGGGGCGCAGGGGGATCAGCCCCAGCATTTT. Translating it yields CASSVGAQGDQPQHF.

The chain joins TRBV7-9 to TRBJ1-1; tentatively, D is TRBD1 (6 bases). This CDR3 has 13 residues. CDR1 is SEHNR, CDR2 FQNEAQ, per germline (reference sequence). V dropped 4 bases and J dropped 4 bases, with 10 bases sitting between them. CDR3 DNA: TGTGCCAGCAGCTCCCGACAGGCCACTGAAGCTTTCTTT. This codes for CASSSRQATEAFF.

The J gene is TRBJ2-5, the V gene TRBV7-2, with 9 bases matching TRBD2. With 5 bases clipped from V and 5 bases from J, the junction kept 15 bases outside the gene matches. The CDR3 totals 17 residues. Germline CDR1 and CDR2: SGHTA and FQGNSA. The CDR3 region is CASSPTLGSGSGETQYF. CDR3 coding DNA: TGTGCCAGCAGCCCAACGCTGGGTAGCGGGAGCGGGGAGACCCAGTACTTC.

The chain links TRBV5-1 to TRBJ1-1; D ambiguous. CDR1 SGHRS and CDR2 YFSETQ come from the germline V gene. Trimming removed 2 bases from V and 4 bases from J, with 12 bases in between. There are 14 residues in the CDR3. CDR3 sequence (DNA): TGCGCCAGCAGCTTTTTGGGGATCGGCACTGAAGCTTTCTTT. This codes for CASSFLGIGTEAFF.

V gene TRBV5-1 combines with J gene TRBJ2-7, with 8 bases that match TRBD1. The length of the CDR3 is 13 residues. Germline V gives CDR1 SGHRS, CDR2 YFSETQ. V trimming: 5 bases; J trimming: 5 bases; junction bases outside the gene matches: 6. The CDR3 region has the DNA TGCGCCAGCAGGAACAGGGGGGAGGACGAGCAGTACTTC. Translation: CASRNRGEDEQYF.

The chain has TRBV5-6 and TRBJ1-5, with D perhaps TRBD1 (6 bases). CDR1 SGHDT and CDR2 YYEEEE come from the germline V gene. This CDR3 contains 14 residues. Trimming pared 1 base from V and 6 bases from J, leaving 11 bases between. CDR3 loop: CASSLSRGTQPQHF. Written as DNA, the CDR3 is TGTGCCAGCAGCTTGTCCAGGGGTACTCAGCCCCAGCATTTT.

The chain combines TRBV6-6 with TRBJ2-7; no clear D. The V end lost 5 bases, the J end lost 3 bases, and 20 bases lay between the germline ends. Germline CDR1 is MNHNY and CDR2 is SVGAGI (reference sequence). The CDR3 is 16 residues long. In DNA, the CDR3 is TGTGCCAGCAGTCACAATACTCGGCCTATAATCTACGAGCAGTACTTC. Translation gives CASSHNTRPIIYEQYF.

The chain has TRBV5-4 and TRBJ1-3, with D tentatively TRBD1 (6 bases). This CDR3 has 15 residues. Trimming removed 4 bases at V and 0 bases at J, with 11 bases between. Germline V gene sequence: CDR1 SGHNT, CDR2 YYREEE (reference sequence). The CDR3 DNA reads as TGTGCCAGCAGCCGTCAGGACAGCTCTGGAAACACCATATATTTT. Translation gives CASSRQDSSGNTIYF.

The rearrangement uses TRBV14 and TRBJ2-3; D is unclear. V lost 5 bases to trimming and J lost 0 bases, with 15 bases between them. CDR1 and CDR2 (germline): SGHDN, FVKESK. The CDR3 runs 16 residues. The CDR3 bases are TGTGCCAGCAGCGTAGTAGTGGGCACTAGCACAGATACGCAGTATTTT. Its protein product is CASSVVVGTSTDTQYF. The full variable domain, with the rest looked up from reference TRBV14 and TRBJ2-3, is EAGVTQFPSHSVIEKGQTVTLRCDPISGHDNLYWYRRVMGKEIKFLLHFVKESKQDESGMPNNRFLAERTGGTYSTLKVQPAELEDSGVYFCASSVVVGTSTDTQYFGPGTRLTVL.

Remarks on this clone: Other DNA sequences in this specimen translate into the identical CDR3. V and J are TRBV5-6 and TRBJ1-2, with 8 bases aligning to TRBD1. The J segment lost 2 bases and the V segment lost 4 bases, leaving 4 bases of the junction unmatched. In germline, CDR1 is SGHDT, CDR2 YYEEEE. The CDR3 sequence is 14 residues long. CDR3: CASSPRTGNYGYTF. In DNA, the CDR3 is TGTGCCAGCAGCCCCAGGACAGGGAACTATGGCTACACCTTC.

To note about this clone: The sample has other DNA sequences that encode this CDR3 too. The chain is built from TRBV18 and TRBJ2-7; D gene unclear. V was pared by 3 bases and J by 0 bases, with 3 bases between. Germline lookup yields CDR1 KGHSH and CDR2 LQKENI. There are 12 residues in the CDR3. The CDR3 sequence is CASSPLSYEQYF. The CDR3 coding sequence is TGTGCCAGCTCACCTCTCTCCTACGAGCAGTACTTC. Full variable domain (missing parts from reference TRBV18 and TRBJ2-7): NAGVMQNPRHLVRRRGQEARLRCSPMKGHSHVYWYRQLPEEGLKFMVYLQKENIIDESGMPKERFSAEFPKEGPSILRIQQVVRGDSAAYFCASSPLSYEQYFGPGTRLTVT.

V is TRBV30 and J is TRBJ2-7; D is uncertain. The V end was cut by 3 bases, the J end by 6 bases, with 12 bases between. Germline CDR1 reads GTSNPN; CDR2 reads SVGIG (reference sequence). CDR3 length: 12 amino acids. The CDR3 DNA is TGTGCCTGGAGCCCCGTCCCCGGCGAGCAGTACTTC. This codes for CAWSPVPGEQYF.